What follows describes a single TCR beta chain. No cognate antigen has been identified for it. Base qualities are not at hand, and no much larger clone is one base apart. TCRbeta CDR3 regions were amplified from genomic DNA by means of the immunoSEQ Assay, a bias-controlled multiplex PCR. Processing in the source paper ran as follows. Nucleated cell counts per sample were estimated from amplification of reference gene primers within the assay. To quantify the absolute abundance of each unique TCRbeta CDR3 rearrangement, sequence reads were collapsed and filtered. For each sample, productive Simpson clonality was calculated as the square root of Simpson's diversity index over productive rearrangements. TCRdb stores this immuneACCESS table with in-frame sequences only. Part of the clones is absent; in the studies checked, under half of the shortfall reflects unresolved V genes, and no reason is known for the rest. V and J calls and clone size are copied from that table; D and trimming were computed from the DNA. This sample has 250,000 or so clones in its table, and roughly 86% of those were observed once. Of the sample, 1.5% to 2% is held by the ten largest clones.

Enrolling through a virtual design, the prospective study's participants ranged in age from roughly 18 to 90 years and lived across 24 United States geographic areas. To assign participants to cohorts, the prospective study relied on clinical history that participants themselves reported in a screening survey and a study questionnaire. Recovered participants in ImmuneRACE Cohort 3 were defined by two consecutive negative NP/OP PCR tests, clearance by a healthcare professional, or resolution of symptoms. Each participant in the prospective study had whole blood, serum and a nasopharyngeal or oropharyngeal swab collected by mobile phlebotomists. Over an approximately 2-month period, participants in the prospective study had the option of providing additional blood draws and questionnaires. Before DNA extraction, blood samples from the prospective study were shipped at room temperature or frozen.

Based on the germline V gene, the CDR1 and CDR2 sequences are ENHRY and SYGVKD. Measured from the cysteine to the phenylalanine, the CDR3 is 15 residues long. Only the CDR3 DNA stays, 45 bases, in frame from base 1. The germline V end is reduced by 2 bases and the J end by 4 bases; junction bases left unmatched: 7. This record comes from a study of blood T cell repertoires in COVID-19 (dated by TCRdb to the early 2020s). In terms of the full investigation: The collaborator samples originated in the United States, Italy and Spain and spanned the acute and convalescent phases of COVID-19. The repertoires were released in a freely available public database meant as a resource for research on the immune response to SARS-CoV-2. The samples were drawn from the first 160 participants of the ongoing ImmuneRACE study and from about 1,200 subjects provided by 6 global collaborators. HLA class I and class II types, where available, came from metadata supplied by the sample provider rather than from assay-based typing. The material from the prospective study consisted of cDNA or gDNA derived from T cells, B-cell-depleted T cells, or PBMCs. The dataset comprised deeply sampled blood TCRbeta repertoires from subjects exposed to, actively infected with, or recovered from COVID-19. Sample metadata almost always included a de-identified subject ID, COVID-19 status, age in years and sex. Here is what the overall study found, with its caveats: How much clinical and demographic metadata was included differed by source and by participant, and the metadata was provided uncurated.

The receptor was derived from a woman between 45 and 60 years old who had recovered from COVID-19. The V gene is TRBV10-3 and the J gene is TRBJ2-5; 7 bases in between match TRBD1. The sequenced material came from PBMCs or T cells enriched from blood (not recorded which). The bases read TGTGCCATCAGTGAGCCTGGGACAGCGGCAGAGACCCAGTACTTC. Its protein is CAISEPGTAAETQYF.